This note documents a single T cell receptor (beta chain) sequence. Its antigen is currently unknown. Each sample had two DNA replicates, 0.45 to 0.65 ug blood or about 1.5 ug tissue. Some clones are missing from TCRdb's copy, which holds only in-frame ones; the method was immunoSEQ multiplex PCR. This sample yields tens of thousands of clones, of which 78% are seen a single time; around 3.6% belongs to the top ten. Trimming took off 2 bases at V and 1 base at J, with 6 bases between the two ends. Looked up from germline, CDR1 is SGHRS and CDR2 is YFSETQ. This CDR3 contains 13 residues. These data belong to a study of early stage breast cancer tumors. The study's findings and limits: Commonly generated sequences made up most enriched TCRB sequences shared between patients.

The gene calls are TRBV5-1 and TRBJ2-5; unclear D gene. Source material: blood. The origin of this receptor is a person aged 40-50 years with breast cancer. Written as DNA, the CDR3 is TGCGCCAGCAGCTTTTTACTCCAAGAGACCCAGTACTTC. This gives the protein CASSFLLQETQYF. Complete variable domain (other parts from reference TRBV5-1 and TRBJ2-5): KAGVTQTPRYLIKTRGQQVTLSCSPISGHRSVSWYQQTPGQGLQFLFEYFSETQRNKGNFPGRFSGRQFSNSRSEMNVSTLELGDSALYLCASSFLLQETQYFGPGTRLLVL.